The T cell receptor beta chain described here comes from a study of regulatory T cells in long-lasting Graves disease. Turning to the study itself: By definition, persistent Graves' disease involved antithyroid drugs for over 5 years alongside positive TSH receptor antibodies. Study observations and caveats: Segments TRBV28, TRBJ1-2 and TRBJ2-5 showed preferential usage in persistent disease.

Time point in this sample: persistent/refractory GD, antithyroid drugs over 5 years with positive TRAb. Following extraction of RNA from PBMCs, that RNA was used to make the TCR library. The authors built TCR beta libraries using iRepertoire HTBI primers and Arm-PCR of CDR3 regions. In TCRdb, the multiplex PCR reads were re-called with MiXCR into one record per CDR3 protein. The sample gives approximately 350,000 distinct CDR3 sequences, approximately 25% of which show up once; roughly a quarter is in the top ten. This clonotype appeared many times. Its specificity is unknown. The ends were cut back, 3 bases at V and 8 bases at J, with 16 bases in the middle. The CDR3 has 14 residues. Germline CDR1 and CDR2: SGHVS and FNYEAQ.

The chain employs TRBV7-6 and TRBJ1-1, with D possibly matching TRBD1 (5 bases). The sample was peripheral blood mononuclear cells (PBMCs), taken when the disease was refractory, from a patient treated with antithyroid drugs. The source of this sequence is a woman aged 40-49 years with Graves disease. This CDR3 reads CASSLTDTGREAFF. The CDR3 DNA sequence: TGTGCCAGCAGCTTGACGGACACGGGACGAGAAGCTTTCTTT.